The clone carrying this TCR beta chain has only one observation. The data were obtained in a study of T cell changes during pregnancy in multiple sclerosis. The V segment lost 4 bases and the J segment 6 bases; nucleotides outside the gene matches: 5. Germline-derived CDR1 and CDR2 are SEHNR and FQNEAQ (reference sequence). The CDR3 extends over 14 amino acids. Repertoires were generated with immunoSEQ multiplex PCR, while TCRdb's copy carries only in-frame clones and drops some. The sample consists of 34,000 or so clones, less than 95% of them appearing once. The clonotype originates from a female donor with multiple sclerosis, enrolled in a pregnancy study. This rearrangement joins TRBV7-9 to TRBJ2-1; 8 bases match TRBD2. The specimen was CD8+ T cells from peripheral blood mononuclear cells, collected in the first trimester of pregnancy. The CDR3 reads CASSSSGLVNEQFF. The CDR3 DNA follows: TGTGCCAGCAGCTCTTCGGGACTAGTCAATGAGCAGTTCTTC. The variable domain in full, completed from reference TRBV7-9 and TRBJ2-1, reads DTGVSQNPRHKITKRGQNVTFRCDPISEHNRLYWYRQTLGQGPEFLTYFQNEAQLEKSRLLSDRFSAERPKGSFSTLEIQRTEQGDSAMYLCASSSSGLVNEQFFGPGTRLTVL.